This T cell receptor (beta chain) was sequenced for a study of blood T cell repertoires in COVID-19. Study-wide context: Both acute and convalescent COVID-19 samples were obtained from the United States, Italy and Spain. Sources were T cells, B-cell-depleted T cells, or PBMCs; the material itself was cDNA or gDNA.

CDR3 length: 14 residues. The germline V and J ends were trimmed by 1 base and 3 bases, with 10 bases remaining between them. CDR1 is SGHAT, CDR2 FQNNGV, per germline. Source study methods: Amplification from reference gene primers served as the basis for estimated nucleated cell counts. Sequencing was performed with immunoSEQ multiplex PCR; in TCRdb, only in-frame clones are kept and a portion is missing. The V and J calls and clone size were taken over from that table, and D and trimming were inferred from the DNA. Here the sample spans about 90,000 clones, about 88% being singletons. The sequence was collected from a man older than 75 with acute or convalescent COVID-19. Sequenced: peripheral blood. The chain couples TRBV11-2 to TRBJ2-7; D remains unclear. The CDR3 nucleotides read TGTGCCAGCAGCTTAGGAGCGATTTACTACGAGCAGTACTTC. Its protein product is CASSLGAIYYEQYF.